This TCR beta chain was found in a study of T cell responses to AZD1222 COVID-19 vaccine. General study results and limits: It should be noted that donors were predominantly white British and more often female, and clonal diversity was possibly underestimated. Repertoires were obtained solely post-peak T cell response.

CDR1 LGHDT and CDR2 YNNKEL come from the germline V gene (reference sequence). V shed 4 bases and J 0 bases; nucleotides not matched to a gene: 2. This CDR3 region has 16 residues. A word on this clone: Its target is unknown.

Some clones are missing from TCRdb's copy, which holds only in-frame ones; the method was immunoSEQ multiplex PCR. Here the sample spans 190,000 or so clones, 90% to 95% being singletons. Pooled in the analysis were second doses at about 4 or about 12 weeks. The TCR comes from an adult who received the AZD1222 COVID-19 vaccine. The chain couples TRBV3-1 (or the pseudogene TRBV3-2) to TRBJ2-5; 13 nucleotides align to TRBD2. Here the sequenced sample was peripheral blood, taken 28 days after the second AZD1222 dose. CDR3 sequence (DNA): TGTGCCAGCAGCCGGGGACTAGCGGGGAACCAAGAGACCCAGTACTTC. Its protein product is CASSRGLAGNQETQYF.